The rows below give T cell receptor beta chains drawn from one sample of a study of shared clonotypes between healthy human individuals. Produced via immunoSEQ multiplex PCR; TCRdb's table is partial and in-frame only. Among around 690,000 clones listed, 90% were seen once. Sequenced: memory CD8+ T cells from PBMCs. Every receptor here comes from a man aged 18 to 29 in good health. Some clones in this sample may be carry-over from other donors' samples. Each CDR3 is given with its conserved first and last residue. Fields, in order: D gene, J gene, V gene, clone size, CDR3 protein, CDR3 DNA. A D gene is named only where the DNA matches it firmly. Size values are once, few and many counts, or a class for expanded clones, and some rows have none.

- TRBJ1-2 TRBV7-9 once CASSFGQPYGYTF TGTGCCAGCAGCTTTGGACAACCCTATGGCTACACCTTC
- TRBJ1-1 TRBV5-6 - CASSPERAMNTEAFF TGTGCCAGCAGCCCCGAACGGGCGATGAACACTGAAGCTTTCTTT
TRBD2 TRBJ2-1 TRBV28 - CASSFSAGAGYNEQFF TGTGCCAGCAGTTTCTCCGCGGGAGCGGGGTACAATGAGCAGTTCTTC
- TRBJ1-1 TRBV5-6 - CASSHGIEVAANTEAFF TGTGCCAGCAGCCACGGGATCGAAGTTGCCGCGAACACTGAAGCTTTCTTT
- TRBJ1-2 TRBV27 few CASSLSSQSGGGYTF TGTGCCAGCAGTTTATCGTCCCAATCTGGGGGAGGCTACACCTTC
TRBD1 TRBJ2-5 TRBV15 - CAASPGQGGETQYF TGTGCCGCCTCACCGGGACAGGGAGGGGAGACCCAGTACTTC
- TRBJ2-3 TRBV19 - CASTNRATDTQYF TGTGCCAGTACTAACAGGGCGACAGATACGCAGTATTTT
- TRBJ2-7 TRBV7-3 - CASSSSWGYEQYF TGTGCCAGCAGCTCCTCTTGGGGTTACGAGCAGTACTTC
- TRBJ2-1 TRBV29-1 few CSAGQPYNEQFF TGCAGCGCAGGACAGCCCTACAATGAGCAGTTCTTC
- TRBJ1-4 TRBV15 - CATTWGDEDEKLFF TGTGCCACCACCTGGGGGGACGAGGATGAAAAACTGTTTTTT
- TRBJ1-2 TRBV7-3 - CASSSHAGGGYGYTF TGTGCCAGCAGCTCCCATGCGGGGGGCGGCTATGGCTACACCTTC
- TRBJ2-5 TRBV11-2 - CASSLDETQYF TGTGCCAGCAGCTTGGATGAGACCCAGTACTTC
- TRBJ1-3 TRBV4-3 - CASSQGTRSGNTIYF TGCGCCAGCAGCCAGGGGACGCGCTCTGGAAACACCATATATTTT
- TRBJ2-3 TRBV27 - CASSHRAATDTQYF TGTGCCAGCAGCCACAGGGCGGCGACAGATACGCAGTATTTT